A selection of T cell receptor beta chains follows, all from one sample in a study of beta chain features in type 1 diabetes. The method was immunoSEQ multiplex PCR; TCRdb's version includes in-frame clones alone and lacks a portion of them. The table shows 300,000 to 350,000 clones, with about a tenth occurring only once. The sample taken for sequencing was central memory CD4+ T cells from blood. All receptors come from a man aged 25 to 45 with type 1 diabetes. The CDR3 runs from the conserved cysteine through the conserved F or W. A D gene is named only where the DNA matches it firmly. Clone size is shown for a subset of rows, as once, few, many or a class of expanded clone.

NA	TRBV7-6	TRBJ2-5	NA	CASSLGGDVETQYF	TGTGCCAGCAGCTTAGGGGGGGATGTTGAGACCCAGTACTTC
few	TRBV10-3	TRBJ1-6	TRBD1	CAISVGQAVYNSPLHF	TGTGCCATCAGTGTCGGACAGGCGGTCTATAATTCACCCCTCCACTTT
NA	TRBV11-2	TRBJ2-1	TRBD2	CASSLGLDYEQFF	TGTGCCAGCAGCTTGGGACTAGACTATGAGCAGTTCTTC
few	TRBV15	TRBJ2-3	TRBD2	CATSTGTRVTDTQYF	TGTGCCACCAGCACCGGGACTAGGGTCACAGATACGCAGTATTTT
NA	TRBV19	TRBJ2-3	TRBD1	CASNHLGTGTDTQYF	TGTGCCAGTAACCATTTAGGGACAGGCACAGATACGCAGTATTTT
NA	TRBV7-2	TRBJ2-1	NA	CASSLDGGVAEQFF	TGTGCCAGCAGCTTGGACGGAGGAGTGGCTGAGCAGTTCTTC
NA	TRBV7-8	TRBJ1-4	NA	CASSLRGDEKLFF	TGTGCCAGCAGCTTAAGAGGGGATGAAAAACTGTTTTTT
few	TRBV9	TRBJ1-1	TRBD1	CASSGQGQGSTEAFF	TGTGCCAGCAGCGGACAGGGACAGGGGTCCACTGAAGCTTTCTTT
few	TRBV5-4	TRBJ2-5	NA	CASSLAGGMQETQYF	TGTGCCAGCAGCTTGGCTGGGGGGATGCAAGAGACCCAGTACTTC
NA	TRBV2	TRBJ2-3	TRBD2	CASRTTSGGTPSDTQYF	TGTGCCAGCAGGACAACTAGCGGGGGTACCCCTTCGGATACGCAGTATTTT
NA	TRBV29-1	TRBJ1-1	NA	CSVEQGISTEAFF	TGCAGCGTTGAACAGGGGATCAGCACTGAAGCTTTCTTT
NA	TRBV5-1	TRBJ2-7	TRBD2	CASSLVSGAHYEQYF	TGCGCCAGCAGCTTGGTTAGCGGGGCGCACTACGAGCAGTACTTC
NA	TRBV6-5	TRBJ2-1	NA	CASSHRDTYNEQFF	TGTGCCAGCAGTCACCGGGACACCTACAATGAGCAGTTCTTC
NA	TRBV28	TRBJ1-2	NA	CASSSGVGYTF	TGTGCCAGCAGTTCAGGGGTTGGCTACACCTTC
NA	TRBV6-5	TRBJ2-2	TRBD2	CASSYSRLAETGELFF	TGTGCCAGCAGTTACTCGCGACTAGCGGAGACCGGGGAGCTGTTTTTT
few	TRBV4-3	TRBJ1-4	NA	CASSQDSRGTNEKLFF	TGCGCCAGCAGCCAAGATAGCAGGGGAACTAATGAAAAACTGTTTTTT
few	TRBV2	TRBJ2-2	NA	CASSPGTLNTGELFF	TGTGCCAGCAGTCCCGGGACACTGAACACCGGGGAGCTGTTTTTT
few	TRBV11-2	TRBJ2-5	TRBD1	CASSQITGDQETQYF	TGCGCCAGCAGCCAAATAACAGGGGACCAAGAGACCCAGTACTTC
NA	TRBV7-2	TRBJ2-5	NA	CASSLGASSQETQYF	TGTGCCAGCAGCTTAGGCGCTAGCAGCCAAGAGACCCAGTACTTC
NA	TRBV7-2	TRBJ1-5	NA	CASSLGINGGQPQHF	TGTGCCAGCAGCTTAGGGATAAACGGCGGTCAGCCCCAGCATTTT
NA	TRBV9	TRBJ2-5	NA	CASSQGRVQETQYF	TGTGCCAGCAGCCAAGGACGGGTCCAAGAGACCCAGTACTTC
few	TRBV11-2	TRBJ1-1	NA	CASSRAGAMNTEAFF	TGTGCCAGCAGCCGGGCAGGGGCGATGAACACTGAAGCTTTCTTT
NA	TRBV5-6	TRBJ1-6	NA	CASSWGTLGSPLHF	TGTGCCAGCAGCTGGGGGACTCTTGGTTCACCCCTCCACTTT
NA	TRBV5-4	TRBJ2-7	NA	CASSLVPDREQYF	TGTGCCAGCAGCTTGGTCCCGGACCGGGAGCAGTACTTC
few	TRBV29-1	TRBJ2-7	NA	CSGGTYAEQYF	TGCAGCGGTGGGACTTATGCCGAGCAGTACTTC
few	TRBV6-1	TRBJ2-7	NA	CAVSGSARSEQYF	TGTGCCGTCTCGGGATCGGCGCGTAGCGAGCAGTACTTC
NA	TRBV5-1	TRBJ2-5	NA	CASSLNTPGGETQYF	TGCGCCAGCAGCCTCAACACCCCCGGAGGGGAGACCCAGTACTTC
few	TRBV11-2	TRBJ2-2	NA	CASSLRSASGELFF	TGTGCCAGCAGCTTAAGGTCGGCTTCCGGGGAGCTGTTTTTT
few	TRBV30	TRBJ2-7	TRBD2	CAWSAGVEQYF	TGTGCCTGGAGCGCGGGGGTCGAGCAGTACTTC
many	TRBV30	TRBJ1-2	NA	CAWSGETYGYTF	TGTGCCTGGAGTGGGGAAACCTATGGCTACACCTTC
few	TRBV6-5	TRBJ2-3	NA	CASRDKTDTQYF	TGTGCCAGCAGGGATAAGACAGATACGCAGTATTTT
few	TRBV5-4	TRBJ2-3	NA	CASSLEGTDTQYF	TGTGCCAGCAGCTTGGAGGGCACAGATACGCAGTATTTT
few	TRBV19	TRBJ2-1	NA	CASSLRDTEYNEQFF	TGTGCCAGTAGTCTCCGGGACACGGAGTACAATGAGCAGTTCTTC
few	TRBV9	TRBJ2-3	NA	CASSVAVQTDTQYF	TGTGCCAGCAGCGTAGCTGTCCAGACGGATACGCAGTATTTT
few	TRBV9	TRBJ2-7	NA	CASSSSGNSYEQYF	TGTGCCAGCAGCAGTTCAGGAAACTCCTACGAGCAGTACTTC
NA	TRBV7-2	TRBJ2-7	NA	CASSPDRLYEQYF	TGTGCCAGCAGCCCCGACCGACTTTACGAGCAGTACTTC
few	TRBV5-1	TRBJ2-3	NA	CASSLEAGRTDTQYF	TGCGCCAGCAGCTTGGAGGCGGGCCGCACAGATACGCAGTATTTT
few	TRBV5-4	TRBJ2-1	TRBD1	CASSWDRQGYNEQFF	TGTGCCAGCAGTTGGGACAGACAAGGTTACAATGAGCAGTTCTTC
few	TRBV29-1	TRBJ1-2	TRBD1	CSARDGQGGGYTF	TGCAGCGCCCGGGACGGACAGGGAGGAGGCTACACCTTC
NA	TRBV7-9	TRBJ2-7	TRBD1	CASSSQDRGIYEQYF	TGTGCCAGCAGCTCTCAGGACAGGGGGATCTACGAGCAGTACTTC
NA	TRBV7-2	TRBJ2-5	NA	CASSFSGAGRETQYF	TGTGCCAGCAGCTTTTCCGGGGCCGGACGGGAGACCCAGTACTTC
few	TRBV28	TRBJ2-7	NA	CASLVPGIYEQYF	TGTGCCAGCCTTGTTCCAGGGATATACGAGCAGTACTTC